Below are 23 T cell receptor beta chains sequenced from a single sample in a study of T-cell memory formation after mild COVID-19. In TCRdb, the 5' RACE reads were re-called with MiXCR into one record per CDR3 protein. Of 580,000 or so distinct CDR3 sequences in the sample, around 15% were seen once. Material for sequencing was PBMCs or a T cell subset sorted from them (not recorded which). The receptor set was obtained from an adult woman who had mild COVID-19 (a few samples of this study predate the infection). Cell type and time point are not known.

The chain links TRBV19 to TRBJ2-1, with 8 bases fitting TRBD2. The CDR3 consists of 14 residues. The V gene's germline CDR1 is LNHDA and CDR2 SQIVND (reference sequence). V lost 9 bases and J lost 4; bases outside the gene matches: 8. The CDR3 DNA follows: TGTGCCAGCCAAGAGACTAGCGCATACAATGAGCAGTTCTTC. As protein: CASQETSAYNEQFF.

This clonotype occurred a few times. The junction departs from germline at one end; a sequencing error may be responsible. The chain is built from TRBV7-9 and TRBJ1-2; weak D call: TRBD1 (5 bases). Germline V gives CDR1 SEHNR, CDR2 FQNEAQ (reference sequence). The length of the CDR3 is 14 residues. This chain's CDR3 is CASSLVGRAYVFSF. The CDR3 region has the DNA TGTGCCAGCAGCTTAGTCGGCAGGGCTTACGTTTTTTCCTTC.

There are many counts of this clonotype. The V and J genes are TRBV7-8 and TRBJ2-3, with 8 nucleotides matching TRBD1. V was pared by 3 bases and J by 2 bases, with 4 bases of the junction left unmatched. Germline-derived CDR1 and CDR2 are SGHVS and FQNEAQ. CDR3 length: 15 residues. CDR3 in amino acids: CASSFRTGYTDTQYF. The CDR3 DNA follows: TGTGCCAGCAGCTTTAGGACAGGGTACACAGATACGCAGTATTTT.

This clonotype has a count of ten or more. The CDR3 protein is CASSPGPRNMNTEAFF. CDR3 DNA: TGCGCCAGCAGCCCGGGACCACGAAATATGAACACTGAAGCTTTCTTT. The V call is TRBV5-1, the J call TRBJ1-1; perhaps TRBD1 as D (5 bases). V lost 4 bases to trimming and J lost 0 bases, with 16 bases between them. Germline V gives CDR1 SGHRS, CDR2 YFSETQ. The CDR3 runs to 16 residues.

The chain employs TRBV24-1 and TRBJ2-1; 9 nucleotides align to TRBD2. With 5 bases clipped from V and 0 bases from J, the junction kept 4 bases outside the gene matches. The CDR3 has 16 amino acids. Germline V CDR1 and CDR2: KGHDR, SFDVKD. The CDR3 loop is CATSGIAGVSYNEQFF. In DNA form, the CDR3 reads TGTGCCACCAGTGGGATAGCGGGAGTCTCCTACAATGAGCAGTTCTTC.

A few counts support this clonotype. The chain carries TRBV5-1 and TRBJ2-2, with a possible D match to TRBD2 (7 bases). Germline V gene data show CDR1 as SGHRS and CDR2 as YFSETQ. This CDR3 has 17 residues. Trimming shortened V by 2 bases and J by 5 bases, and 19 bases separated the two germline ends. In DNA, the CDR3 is TGCGCCAGCAGCTTCCGGGGGGCAGGAGGTCTGACCGGGGAGCTGTTTTTT. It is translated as CASSFRGAGGLTGELFF.

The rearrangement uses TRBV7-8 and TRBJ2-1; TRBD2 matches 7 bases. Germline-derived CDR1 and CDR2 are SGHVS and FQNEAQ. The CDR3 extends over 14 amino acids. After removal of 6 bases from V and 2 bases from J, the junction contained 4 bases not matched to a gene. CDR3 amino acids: CASRRAGTYNEQFF. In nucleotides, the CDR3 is TGTGCCAGCAGACGAGCGGGGACCTACAATGAGCAGTTCTTC.

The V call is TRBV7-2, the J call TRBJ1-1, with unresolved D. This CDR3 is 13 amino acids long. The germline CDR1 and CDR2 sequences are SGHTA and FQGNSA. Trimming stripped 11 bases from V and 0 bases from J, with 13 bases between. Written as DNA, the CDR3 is TGTGCCTCACTGGAAGCTATGAACACTGAAGCTTTCTTT. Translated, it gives CASLEAMNTEAFF.

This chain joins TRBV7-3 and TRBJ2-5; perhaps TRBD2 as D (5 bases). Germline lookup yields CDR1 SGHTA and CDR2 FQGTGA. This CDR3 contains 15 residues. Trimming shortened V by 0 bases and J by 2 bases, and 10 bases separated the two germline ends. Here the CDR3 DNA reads TGTGCCAGCAGCTTAACGAACGGGATACAAGAGACCCAGTACTTC. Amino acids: CASSLTNGIQETQYF. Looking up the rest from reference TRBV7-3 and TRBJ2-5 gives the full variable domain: GAGVSQTPSNKVTEKGKYVELRCDPISGHTALYWYRQSLGQGPEFLIYFQGTGAADDSGLPNDRFFAVRPEGSVSTLKIQRTERGDSAVYLCASSLTNGIQETQYFGPGTRLLVL.

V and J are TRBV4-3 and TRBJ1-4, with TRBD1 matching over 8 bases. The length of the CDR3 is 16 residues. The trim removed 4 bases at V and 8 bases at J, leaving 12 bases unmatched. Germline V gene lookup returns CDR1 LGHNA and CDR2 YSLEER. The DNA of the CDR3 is TGCGCCAGCAGCCGAGAACCGGGACAGGATAGGGAAAAACTGTTTTTT. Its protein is CASSREPGQDREKLFF.

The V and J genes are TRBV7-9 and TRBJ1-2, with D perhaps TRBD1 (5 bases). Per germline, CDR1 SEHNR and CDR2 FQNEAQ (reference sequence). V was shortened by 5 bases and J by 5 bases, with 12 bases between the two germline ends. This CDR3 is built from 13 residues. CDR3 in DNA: TGTGCCAGCAGCCCCGGGGCAGGGTATGGCTACACCTTC. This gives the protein CASSPGAGYGYTF.

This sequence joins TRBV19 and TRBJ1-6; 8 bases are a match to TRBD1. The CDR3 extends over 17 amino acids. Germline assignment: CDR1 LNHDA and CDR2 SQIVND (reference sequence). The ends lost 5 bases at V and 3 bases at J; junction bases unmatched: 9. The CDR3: CASSLRDRQSYNSPLHF. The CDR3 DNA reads TGTGCCAGTAGTCTCCGGGACAGGCAAAGCTATAATTCACCCCTCCACTTT.

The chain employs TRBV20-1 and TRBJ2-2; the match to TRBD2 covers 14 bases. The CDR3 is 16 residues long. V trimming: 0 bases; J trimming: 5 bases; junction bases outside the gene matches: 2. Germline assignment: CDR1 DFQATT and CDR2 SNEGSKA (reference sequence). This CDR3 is CSARDRTSGGTGELFF. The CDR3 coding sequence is TGCAGTGCTAGAGATCGGACTAGCGGGGGGACCGGGGAGCTGTTTTTT.

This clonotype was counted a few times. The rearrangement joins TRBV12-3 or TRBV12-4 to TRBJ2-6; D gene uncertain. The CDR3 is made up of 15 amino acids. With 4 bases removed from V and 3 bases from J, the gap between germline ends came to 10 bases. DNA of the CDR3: TGTGCCAGCAGTTGGGGTCACCGTGGGGCCAACGTCCTGACTTTC. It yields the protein CASSWGHRGANVLTF.

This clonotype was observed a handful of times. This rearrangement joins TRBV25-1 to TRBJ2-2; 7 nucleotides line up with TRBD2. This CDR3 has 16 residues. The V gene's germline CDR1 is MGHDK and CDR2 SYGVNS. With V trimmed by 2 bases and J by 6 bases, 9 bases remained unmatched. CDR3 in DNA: TGTGCCAGCAGTGAAGTGAGGCTAGCGGCGGCCGGGGAGCTGTTTTTT. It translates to CASSEVRLAAAGELFF.

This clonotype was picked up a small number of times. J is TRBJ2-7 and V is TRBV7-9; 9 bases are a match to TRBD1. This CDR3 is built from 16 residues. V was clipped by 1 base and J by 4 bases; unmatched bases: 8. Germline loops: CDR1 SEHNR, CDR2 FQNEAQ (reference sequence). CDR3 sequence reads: CASSLGQGVEEYEQYF. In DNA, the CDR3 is TGTGCCAGCAGCTTAGGACAGGGGGTCGAGGAGTACGAGCAGTACTTC.

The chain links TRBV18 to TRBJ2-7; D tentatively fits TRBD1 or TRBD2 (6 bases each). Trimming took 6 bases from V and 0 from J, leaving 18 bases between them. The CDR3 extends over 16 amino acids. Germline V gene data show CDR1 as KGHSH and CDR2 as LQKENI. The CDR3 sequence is CASSISQGRLSYEQYF. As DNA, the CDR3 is TGTGCCAGCTCGATCTCTCAGGGGAGGCTCTCCTACGAGCAGTACTTC.

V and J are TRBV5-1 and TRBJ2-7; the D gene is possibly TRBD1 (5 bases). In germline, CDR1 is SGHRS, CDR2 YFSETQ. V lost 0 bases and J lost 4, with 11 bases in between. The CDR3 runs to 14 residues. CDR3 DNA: TGCGCCAGCAGCTTGGAGGGCAGGGCTTACGAGCAGTACTTC. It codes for CASSLEGRAYEQYF.

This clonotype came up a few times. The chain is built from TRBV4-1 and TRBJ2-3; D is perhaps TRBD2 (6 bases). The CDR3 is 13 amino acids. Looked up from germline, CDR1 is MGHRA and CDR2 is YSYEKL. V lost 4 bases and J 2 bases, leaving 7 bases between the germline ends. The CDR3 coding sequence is TGCGCCAGCAGCCGGGGGGTCACAGATACGCAGTATTTT. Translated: CASSRGVTDTQYF.

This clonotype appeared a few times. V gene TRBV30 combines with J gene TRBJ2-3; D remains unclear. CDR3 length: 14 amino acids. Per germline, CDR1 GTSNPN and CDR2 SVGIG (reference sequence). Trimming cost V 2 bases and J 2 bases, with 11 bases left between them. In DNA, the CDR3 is TGTGCCTGGAGTCCTTTAGGGTCCACAGATACGCAGTATTTT. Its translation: CAWSPLGSTDTQYF.

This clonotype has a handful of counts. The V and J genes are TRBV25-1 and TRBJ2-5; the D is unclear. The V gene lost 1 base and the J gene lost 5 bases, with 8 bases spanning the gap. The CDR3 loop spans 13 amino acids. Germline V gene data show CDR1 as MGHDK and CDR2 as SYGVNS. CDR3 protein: CASSELGSETQYF. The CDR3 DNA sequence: TGTGCCAGCAGTGAATTGGGTTCGGAGACCCAGTACTTC.

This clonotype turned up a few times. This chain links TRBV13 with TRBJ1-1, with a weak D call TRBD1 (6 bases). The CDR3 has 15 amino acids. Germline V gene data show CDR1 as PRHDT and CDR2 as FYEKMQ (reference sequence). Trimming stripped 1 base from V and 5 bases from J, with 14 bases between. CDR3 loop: CASSLDRAVSTEAFF. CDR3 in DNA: TGTGCCAGCAGCTTAGACAGGGCGGTTTCGACTGAAGCTTTCTTT.

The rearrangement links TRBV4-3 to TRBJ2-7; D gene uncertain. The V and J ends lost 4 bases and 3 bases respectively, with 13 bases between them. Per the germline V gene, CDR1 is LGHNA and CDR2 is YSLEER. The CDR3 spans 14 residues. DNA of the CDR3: TGCGCCAGCAGCCCGTTTCTCCGGAGCTACGAGCAGTACTTC. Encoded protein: CASSPFLRSYEQYF.